The 3 T cell receptor beta chains reported below all come from one sample, sequenced in a study of blood T cells in healthy people across ages. Through a sample-barcoded 5' primer and a J-beta primer mix, a second PCR was run for about 6 to 11 cycles. MiXCR, applied by TCRdb to the 5' RACE reads, yields one record per CDR3 protein. Among around 1,900,000 distinct CDR3 sequences listed, 35% to 50% were seen once. The source material was blood. These TCRs come from a human donor in good health.

V usage is TRBV7-9 and J usage is TRBJ1-1; D may be TRBD1 (6 bases). The CDR3 runs 15 residues. In germline, CDR1 is SEHNR, CDR2 FQNEAQ (reference sequence). Trimming pared 7 bases from V and 1 base from J, leaving 16 bases between. Here the CDR3 DNA reads TGTGCCAGCAACCTTGCAGGGGCCCAGAACACTGAAGCTTTCTTT. This gives the protein CASNLAGAQNTEAFF.

This clonotype turned up a few times. The J gene is TRBJ1-2, the V gene TRBV29-1; 9 positions match TRBD1. The trim removed 6 bases at V and 6 bases at J, leaving 14 bases unmatched. The CDR3 is made up of 15 amino acids. Germline CDR1 and CDR2: SQVTM and ANQGSEA. The CDR3 loop is CSVSPRDRELNGYTF. Here the CDR3 DNA reads TGCAGCGTCTCTCCCCGGGACAGGGAATTGAATGGCTACACCTTC. Full variable domain (missing parts from reference TRBV29-1 and TRBJ1-2): SAVISQKPSRDICQRGTSLTIQCQVDSQVTMMFWYRQQPGQSLTLIATANQGSEATYESGFVIDKFPISRPNLTFSTLTVSNMSPEDSSIYLCSVSPRDRELNGYTFGSGTRLTVV.

The chain is built from TRBV15 and TRBJ2-5, with TRBD1 matching over 9 bases. The junction had 8 bases not matched to a gene; V was cut back by 3 bases and J by 3 bases. Germline V gene lookup returns CDR1 LNHNV and CDR2 YYDKDF (reference sequence). The CDR3 is 16 amino acids. CDR3 nucleotides: TGTGCCACCAGCAGGGGATGGGGACAGGGCGAAGAGACCCAGTACTTC. Its translation: CATSRGWGQGEETQYF.